Each of the 21 T cell receptor beta chains below was sequenced from the same sample in a study of blood T cell repertoires in COVID-19. Data came from immunoSEQ multiplex PCR; TCRdb stores just in-frame clones and leaves some out. The data show about 150,000 clones, with approximately 84% seen just once and roughly 15% held by the top ten. The sequencing input was peripheral blood. The receptors stem from a man in his late teens or twenties with active or convalescent COVID-19.

DNA of the CDR3: TGCGCCAGCAGCTTGGGCGCCAGCAATCAGCCCCAGCATTTT. Its translation: CASSLGASNQPQHF. The chain combines TRBV5-1 with TRBJ1-5, with no clear D. The CDR3 runs 14 residues. V gave up 0 bases and J gave up 1 base, with 5 bases separating them. CDR1 SGHRS and CDR2 YFSETQ come from the germline V gene.

The chain links TRBV5-1 to TRBJ1-1; D is ambiguous. There are 13 residues in the CDR3. Germline lookup yields CDR1 SGHRS and CDR2 YFSETQ. Trimming stripped 3 bases from V and 1 base from J, with 7 bases between. DNA for the CDR3: TGCGCCAGCAGCTCCCACGGGAACACTGAAGCTTTCTTT. It is translated as CASSSHGNTEAFF.

The gene calls are TRBV6-5 and TRBJ1-5; D is possibly TRBD1 (6 bases). The CDR3 loop spans 15 amino acids. Germline V gene sequence: CDR1 MNHEY, CDR2 SVGAGI. With 3 bases removed from V and 6 bases from J, the gap between germline ends came to 15 bases. The chain's CDR3 is CASSYLQGMGQPQHF. DNA for the CDR3: TGTGCCAGCAGTTATCTCCAGGGGATGGGTCAGCCCCAGCATTTT.

V is TRBV6-6 and J is TRBJ1-2, with TRBD1 identical over 10 bases. Germline lookup yields CDR1 MNHNY and CDR2 SVGAGI (reference sequence). V dropped 7 bases and J dropped 1; count of bases not matched to a gene: 3. CDR3 size: 14 residues. The CDR3: CASKGTGDNYGYTF. As DNA, the CDR3 is TGTGCCAGCAAAGGGACAGGGGATAACTATGGCTACACCTTC.

CDR3 DNA: TGTGCCAGCAGCGCCACTCCGCGGGGAACAGATACGCAGTATTTT. This sequence encodes CASSATPRGTDTQYF. J is TRBJ2-3 and V is TRBV3-1 (or the pseudogene TRBV3-2), with D possibly matching TRBD2 (6 bases). This CDR3 contains 15 residues. Germline CDR1 is LGHDT and CDR2 is YNNKEL (reference sequence). V was pared by 5 bases and J by 3 bases, with 15 bases between.

The chain employs TRBV9 and TRBJ2-5; possibly TRBD1 for D (6 bases). Germline CDR1 is SGDLS and CDR2 is YYNGEE. V was shortened by 3 bases and J by 4 bases, with 19 bases between the two germline ends. The CDR3 is made up of 16 amino acids. CDR3 bases: TGTGCCAGCAGCGCGGGAAAGGGGGTCTCTCTAGAGACCCAGTACTTC. Translation gives CASSAGKGVSLETQYF.

The rearrangement links TRBV18 to TRBJ2-1, with 11 positions matching TRBD2. With V trimmed by 5 bases and J by 8 bases, 14 bases remained unmatched. Germline CDR1 KGHSH, CDR2 LQKENI. The CDR3 is made up of 17 amino acids. The CDR3 region is CASSETGGGLAVHEQFF. CDR3 bases: TGTGCCAGCTCAGAGACAGGGGGGGGACTAGCGGTCCATGAGCAGTTCTTC.

The V and J genes are TRBV6-1 and TRBJ2-1; unclear D gene. V lost 2 bases and J 3 bases, leaving 5 bases between the germline ends. This CDR3 is 13 amino acids long. CDR1 is MNHNS, CDR2 SASEGT, per germline. CDR3: CASSENGYNEQFF. The CDR3, as DNA: TGTGCCAGCAGTGAAAACGGCTACAATGAGCAGTTCTTC.

This sequence joins TRBV6-1 and TRBJ1-4; no reliable D call. With 3 bases removed from V and 4 bases from J, the gap between germline ends came to 15 bases. The germline V gene has CDR1 MNHNS and CDR2 SASEGT. This CDR3 contains 16 residues. CDR3 sequence (DNA): TGTGCCAGCAGTGACCGCTACAGAAAAAATAATGAAAAACTGTTTTTT. Its protein product is CASSDRYRKNNEKLFF.

This clone was seen at least ten times. The rearrangement joins TRBV5-5 to TRBJ1-6, with unresolved D. The CDR3 is 18 amino acids. Between the trimmed V and J ends, which lost 0 bases and 7 bases, there was a span of 20 bases. The germline gives CDR1 SGHKS, CDR2 YYEKEE (reference sequence). The DNA of the CDR3 is TGTGCCAGCAGCTTGGCCCGCCTGGACTCGCGGAGCAATTCACCCCTCCACTTT. The encoded protein is CASSLARLDSRSNSPLHF.

This rearrangement joins TRBV7-9 to TRBJ1-6; D possibly corresponds to TRBD1 (5 bases). Germline V gives CDR1 SEHNR, CDR2 FQNEAQ (reference sequence). V was clipped by 1 base and J by 0 bases, with 10 bases between them. CDR3 length: 17 residues. The CDR3 loop reads CASSLVPQASYNSPLHF. As DNA, the CDR3 is TGTGCCAGCAGCTTAGTCCCACAGGCCTCCTATAATTCACCCCTCCACTTT. Full variable domain (rest looked up from reference TRBV7-9 and TRBJ1-6): DTGVSQNPRHKITKRGQNVTFRCDPISEHNRLYWYRQTLGQGPEFLTYFQNEAQLEKSRLLSDRFSAERPKGSFSTLEIQRTEQGDSAMYLCASSLVPQASYNSPLHFGNGTRLTVT.

The rearrangement uses TRBV30 and TRBJ2-4; 7 bases are a match to TRBD1. J was trimmed by 0 bases and V by 0 bases; bases with no gene match: 2. This CDR3 contains 15 residues. Germline lookup yields CDR1 GTSNPN and CDR2 SVGIG (reference sequence). In DNA form, the CDR3 reads TGTGCCTGGAGTGTAGGGGGCGTAGCCAAAAACATTCAGTACTTC. Encoded protein: CAWSVGGVAKNIQYF.

The CDR3 here is CASSFSGRSYEQYF. The CDR3 region has the DNA TGTGCCAGCAGCTTTAGTGGCAGGTCCTACGAGCAGTACTTC. The chain joins TRBV11-2 to TRBJ2-7; D unresolved. This CDR3 region has 14 residues. Trimming took off 3 bases at V and 1 base at J, with 10 bases between the two ends. Germline V gene data show CDR1 as SGHAT and CDR2 as FQNNGV.

The chain combines TRBV5-3 with TRBJ1-1; possible D gene TRBD1, 5 bases. TRBV5-3 falls under the ORF class, with uncertain function. The CDR3 covers 17 residues. Trimming left V 0 bases short and J 6 bases short, with 21 bases between. The CDR3 DNA reads TGTGCCAGAAGCTTGGCCTCGGGGGGGAAGCTGCCGCCTGAAGCTTTCTTT. It codes for CARSLASGGKLPPEAFF.

V usage is TRBV9 and J usage is TRBJ2-7, with a weak D call TRBD2 (5 bases). The CDR3 spans 14 residues. Germline CDR1 reads SGDLS; CDR2 reads YYNGEE. Trimming cost V 0 bases and J 6 bases, with 13 bases left between them. The CDR3 sequence is CASSVGIGEGEQYF. The CDR3 nucleotides read TGTGCCAGCAGCGTAGGTATCGGAGAGGGCGAGCAGTACTTC.

This clone came up a few times. CDR3 in amino acids: CASSSLTGGDTEAFF. The CDR3 region has the DNA TGTGCCAGCAGTTCCCTAACAGGGGGGGACACTGAAGCTTTCTTT. This chain uses TRBV6-5 with TRBJ1-1; TRBD1 agrees at 8 bases. The CDR3 runs to 15 residues. The germline CDR1 and CDR2 sequences are MNHEY and SVGAGI. The ends lost 4 bases at V and 3 bases at J; junction bases unmatched: 7.

V is TRBV19 and J is TRBJ1-1, with D maybe TRBD1 (5 bases). Trimming cost V 0 bases and J 7 bases, with 9 bases left between them. The length of the CDR3 is 13 residues. Germline assignment: CDR1 LNHDA and CDR2 SQIVND (reference sequence). The CDR3 loop reads CASSIDRGYEAFF. In DNA form, the CDR3 reads TGTGCCAGTAGTATAGATAGGGGTTATGAAGCTTTCTTT. The whole variable domain, remainder taken from reference TRBV19 and TRBJ1-1, is DGGITQSPKYLFRKEGQNVTLSCEQNLNHDAMYWYRQDPGQGLRLIYYSQIVNDFQKGDIAEGYSVSREKKESFPLTVTSAQKNPTAFYLCASSIDRGYEAFFGQGTRLTVV.

This rearrangement joins TRBV9 to TRBJ2-1, with D tentatively TRBD1 (5 bases). CDR1 and CDR2 from the germline V gene are SGDLS and YYNGEE. This CDR3 region has 13 residues. The V gene lost 4 bases and the J gene lost 5 bases, with 10 bases spanning the gap. Written as DNA, the CDR3 is TGTGCCAGCAGCCCTGGGGCGAACAATGAGCAGTTCTTC. This sequence encodes CASSPGANNEQFF.

The J gene is TRBJ2-5, the V gene TRBV28; 8 nucleotides agree with TRBD2. Looked up from germline, CDR1 is MDHEN and CDR2 is SYDVKM. V was clipped by 0 bases and J by 1 base; unmatched bases: 4. CDR3 length: 16 residues. CDR3 sequence: CASSLWGAGAQETQYF. CDR3 nucleotide sequence: TGTGCCAGCAGTTTATGGGGAGCGGGGGCCCAAGAGACCCAGTACTTC.

A remark on this clone: This same CDR3 is encoded by further DNA sequences in the sample. In DNA form, the CDR3 reads TGTGCCAGTAGTCGAGGGAGCCAAGAGACCCAGTACTTC. This gives the protein CASSRGSQETQYF. The rearrangement uses TRBV19 and TRBJ2-5, with D possibly being TRBD2 (5 bases). Trimming removed 5 bases from V and 1 base from J, with 8 bases in between. CDR3 length: 13 amino acids. Germline lookup yields CDR1 LNHDA and CDR2 SQIVND (reference sequence).

Written as DNA, the CDR3 is TGTGCCAGCAGCTTCTTAGCGGGGGGGCCGATTTCACAAGAGACCCAGTACTTC. Translation: CASSFLAGGPISQETQYF. The chain employs TRBV5-6 and TRBJ2-5; 11 bases are shared with TRBD2. The CDR3 totals 18 residues. Germline CDR1 SGHDT, CDR2 YYEEEE. V lost 2 bases, J lost 2 bases, and 11 bases stayed unmatched.